The clone carrying this T cell receptor (beta chain) showed up just a few times. The source of the sample is a study of blood T cell repertoires in COVID-19. Study in general: Samples came from the United States, Italy and Spain, spanning acute and convalescent COVID-19.

Before they entered the study, exposed participants had met a COVID-19 case within 2 weeks. Produced via immunoSEQ multiplex PCR; TCRdb's table is partial and in-frame only. Seen here are 350,000 to 500,000 clones, roughly 90% observed once, and the top ten hold approximately 1.5%. Trimming removed 8 bases at V and 5 bases at J, with 16 bases between. The CDR3 loop spans 15 amino acids. Germline V CDR1 and CDR2: MNHEY, SVGAGI. This TCR derives from a woman between 18 and 30 years old who had been exposed to COVID-19. Sequenced material: PBMCs or T cells enriched from blood (not recorded which). The V call is TRBV6-5, the J call TRBJ1-6; tentatively, D is TRBD1 (5 bases). The CDR3 is CASEMATANNSPLHF. The CDR3 DNA is TGTGCCAGCGAAATGGCGACAGCCAATAATTCACCCCTCCACTTT.